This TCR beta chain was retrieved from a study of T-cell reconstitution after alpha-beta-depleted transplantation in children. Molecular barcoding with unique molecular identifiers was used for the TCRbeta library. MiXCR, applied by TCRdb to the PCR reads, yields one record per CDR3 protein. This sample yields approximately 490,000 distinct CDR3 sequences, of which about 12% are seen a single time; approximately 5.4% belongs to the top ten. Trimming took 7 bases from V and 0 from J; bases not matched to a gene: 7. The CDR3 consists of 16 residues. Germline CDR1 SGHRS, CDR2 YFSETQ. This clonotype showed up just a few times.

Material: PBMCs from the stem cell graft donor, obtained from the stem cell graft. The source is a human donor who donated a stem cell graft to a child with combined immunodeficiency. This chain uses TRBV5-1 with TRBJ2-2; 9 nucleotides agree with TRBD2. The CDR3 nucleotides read TGCGCCAGCCTAGCGGGAAGCCACACGAACACCGGGGAGCTGTTTTTT. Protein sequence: CASLAGSHTNTGELFF.